These T cell receptor beta chains were read from a single sample in a study of naive and memory T cell subsets. TCRdb used MiXCR to reprocess the 5' RACE reads, holding one entry per CDR3 protein. The profile shows more than 45,000 distinct CDR3 sequences, 4% to 5% of them singletons. These receptors came from a female donor in good health. Each CDR3 is given with its conserved first and last residue. D genes are given only for firm matches. The size of a clone is reported for some rows only, either as once, few or many, or as a class for expanded clones.

>TRBD2|TRBV29-1|TRBJ2-1|many
CSVEIAGGSNEQFF
TGCAGCGTTGAGATAGCGGGAGGGTCCAATGAGCAGTTCTTC
>-|TRBV19|TRBJ2-7|many
CASSTPTSYEQYF
TGTGCCAGTAGTACCCCCACCTCCTACGAGCAGTACTTC
>-|TRBV6-6|TRBJ2-3|many
CASSYGRRDSTDTQYF
TGTGCCAGCAGTTACGGCCGGCGGGACAGCACAGATACGCAGTATTTT
>TRBD1|TRBV14|TRBJ1-4|many
CASSQVSRTGTLNEKLFF
TGTGCCAGCAGCCAAGTTTCTCGGACAGGGACTCTTAATGAAAAACTGTTTTTT
>-|TRBV7-2|TRBJ2-5|many
CASSPGQGETQYF
TGTGCCAGCAGCCCTGGACAAGGAGAGACCCAGTACTTC
>TRBD2|TRBV5-1|TRBJ2-1|many
CASSLSGLAGGPHNEQFF
TGCGCCAGCAGCTTGAGCGGACTAGCGGGAGGGCCCCACAATGAGCAGTTCTTC
>-|TRBV28|TRBJ1-5|many
CASSPLGGGQPQHF
TGTGCCAGCAGCCCCCTGGGGGGAGGGCAGCCCCAGCATTTT
>TRBD1|TRBV6-5|TRBJ1-3|many
CASSYEGATGNTIYF
TGTGCCAGCAGTTACGAGGGGGCAACTGGAAACACCATATATTTT
>TRBD1|TRBV5-1|TRBJ2-2|many
CASSPRTTGFGNTGELFF
TGCGCCAGCAGCCCACGGACGACAGGGTTCGGGAACACCGGGGAGCTGTTTTTT
>-|TRBV11-2|TRBJ2-1|many
CASSPMARAEQFF
TGTGCCAGCAGCCCCATGGCGAGGGCCGAGCAGTTCTTC
>TRBD1|TRBV5-1|TRBJ2-5|many
CASGQTGMETQYF
TGCGCCAGCGGCCAGACAGGGATGGAGACCCAGTACTTC
>TRBD2|TRBV23-1|TRBJ2-5|many
CASSQANQGLQREGQETQYF
TGCGCCAGCAGTCAGGCTAATCAGGGTCTTCAGCGGGAGGGCCAAGAGACCCAGTACTTC
>-|TRBV20-1|TRBJ2-5|many
CSAELVVQETQYF
TGCAGTGCAGAGCTAGTTGTTCAAGAGACCCAGTACTTC
>TRBD2|TRBV7-7|TRBJ2-1|many
CASSPASGRNEQFF
TGTGCCAGCAGCCCCGCTAGCGGGCGTAATGAGCAGTTCTTC
>TRBD2|TRBV28|TRBJ2-5|once
CASSPSGGRQETQYF
TGTGCCAGCAGCCCTAGCGGGGGGAGACAAGAGACCCAGTACTTC
>TRBD2|TRBV7-2|TRBJ2-1|many
CASSGGVAGVYNEQFF
TGTGCCAGCAGCGGGGGCGTAGCGGGAGTCTACAATGAGCAGTTCTTC
>TRBD1|TRBV29-1|TRBJ1-2|many
CSVEDLGTGGDGYTF
TGCAGCGTTGAAGATTTGGGGACAGGGGGCGATGGCTACACCTTC
>-|TRBV28|TRBJ1-3|many
CASSLQIVSGNTIYF
TGTGCCAGCAGTTTGCAGATCGTCTCTGGAAACACCATATATTTT
>TRBD1|TRBV29-1|TRBJ2-7|many
CSGGQDTYEQYF
TGCAGCGGCGGACAGGATACCTACGAGCAGTACTTC
>-|TRBV12-3/TRBV12-4|TRBJ1-2|-
CASSLGGAGYTF
TGTGCCAGCAGTTTAGGAGGGGCTGGCTACACCTTC
>-|TRBV28|TRBJ1-5|many
CASSFGSNQPQHF
TGTGCCAGCAGTTTTGGGAGCAATCAGCCCCAGCATTTT
>-|TRBV11-3|TRBJ2-2|medium-sized
CASSLGGNTGELFF
TGTGCCAGCAGCTTAGGAGGGAACACCGGGGAGCTGTTTTTT
>TRBD2|TRBV5-1|TRBJ2-1|many
CASSLGAGGPQEQFF
TGCGCCAGCAGCTTGGGGGCGGGAGGGCCGCAGGAGCAGTTCTTC
>TRBD2|TRBV27|TRBJ2-1|-
CASIVAGGNEQFF
TGTGCCAGCATCGTAGCGGGAGGCAATGAGCAGTTCTTC
>-|TRBV27|TRBJ1-3|few
CAIKPGPHSGNTIYF
TGTGCCATTAAACCGGGACCGCACTCTGGAAACACCATATATTTT
>-|TRBV6-2/TRBV6-3|TRBJ2-2|-
CASSYAWGRQNTGELFF
TGTGCCAGCAGTTACGCCTGGGGACGCCAGAACACCGGGGAGCTGTTTTTT
>-|TRBV19|TRBJ2-5|few
CASSTPGAGRKETQYF
TGTGCCAGTAGTACACCTGGGGCAGGGCGAAAAGAGACCCAGTACTTC
>-|TRBV20-1|TRBJ1-5|few
CSAIVQASSNQPQHF
TGCAGTGCTATAGTACAGGCTTCCTCCAATCAGCCCCAGCATTTT
>-|TRBV5-4|TRBJ2-1|few
CASSLAKGSSYNEQFF
TGTGCCAGCAGCTTGGCGAAGGGGAGCTCCTACAATGAGCAGTTCTTC
>-|TRBV29-1|TRBJ2-2|few
CSVEAYTGELFF
TGCAGCGTTGAAGCGTACACCGGGGAGCTGTTTTTT
>-|TRBV6-5|TRBJ1-1|many
CASSYSDLLAGGITEAFF
TGTGCCAGCAGTTACTCGGACCTTCTCGCGGGGGGAATAACTGAAGCTTTCTTT
>-|TRBV19|TRBJ1-2|few
CASSRQGNYGYTF
TGTGCCAGTAGTAGACAAGGCAACTATGGCTACACCTTC
>-|TRBV7-3|TRBJ2-1|many
CASSLTANEQFF
TGTGCCAGCAGCTTAACGGCCAATGAGCAGTTCTTC
>TRBD1|TRBV7-8|TRBJ1-1|many
CASSSTGGGLTEAFF
TGTGCCAGCAGCTCAACAGGGGGCGGTCTCACTGAAGCTTTCTTT
>TRBD2|TRBV3-1|TRBJ2-1|many
CASSQRWGLANF
TGTGCCAGCAGCCAACGCTGGGGACTAGCGAACTTC
>-|TRBV18|TRBJ1-5|many
CASSPQGIGQPQHF
TGTGCCAGCTCACCGCAGGGTATCGGTCAGCCCCAGCATTTT
>-|TRBV4-3|TRBJ1-2|many
CASSRGYSYGYTF
TGCGCCAGCAGCCGAGGGTATAGCTATGGCTACACCTTC
>-|TRBV7-2|TRBJ2-7|-
CASSRRTSRDWTYEQYF
TGTGCCAGCAGCCGCCGGACATCCCGGGATTGGACCTACGAGCAGTACTTC
>-|TRBV6-2/TRBV6-3|TRBJ2-7|many
CATLDYYEQYF
TGTGCCACCCTCGACTACTACGAGCAGTACTTC
>TRBD1|TRBV12-3/TRBV12-4|TRBJ1-5|many
CASRWQGAGQPQHF
TGTGCCAGCAGATGGCAGGGGGCAGGACAGCCCCAGCATTTT
>-|TRBV10-3|TRBJ1-2|many
CAISEGITANYGYTF
TGTGCCATCAGTGAGGGGATTACAGCTAACTATGGCTACACCTTC